This is a list of T cell receptor beta chains from one sample in a study of blood T cell repertoires in COVID-19. Sequencing was performed with immunoSEQ multiplex PCR; in TCRdb, only in-frame clones are kept and a portion is missing. Here the sample spans about 190,000 clones, about 88% being singletons. The sequenced sample was peripheral blood. These receptors were taken from a man aged 40-50 years with active or convalescent COVID-19. The CDR3 runs from the conserved cysteine through the conserved F or W. The order of the fields is clone size, V gene, CDR3 protein. Size is stated for part of the rows, as once, few or many counts, or as a class when the clone is expanded.

.,TRBV5-1,CASKTDSGNTIYF
.,TRBV5-4,CASSGEVGYGYTF
.,TRBV3-1/TRBV3-2,CASSPRTSGPTYEQYF
.,TRBV4-1,CASSPDQSGGADTQYF
.,TRBV2,CASRRTGLDQPQHF
.,TRBV25-1,CASSEYGGPSYEQYF
.,TRBV6-5,CASSWAENEKLFF
.,TRBV11-2,CASSKQGPMDHNEQFF
.,TRBV3-1/TRBV3-2,CASRHEGARTTGELFF
.,TRBV18,CASSQTSGGYNEQFF
.,TRBV5-6,CASSPQGRGTNEKLFF
.,TRBV7-3,CASSLGLGPGELFF
.,TRBV28,CASSLYPTDMNTEAFF
few,TRBV7-9,CASSLRGFGYTF